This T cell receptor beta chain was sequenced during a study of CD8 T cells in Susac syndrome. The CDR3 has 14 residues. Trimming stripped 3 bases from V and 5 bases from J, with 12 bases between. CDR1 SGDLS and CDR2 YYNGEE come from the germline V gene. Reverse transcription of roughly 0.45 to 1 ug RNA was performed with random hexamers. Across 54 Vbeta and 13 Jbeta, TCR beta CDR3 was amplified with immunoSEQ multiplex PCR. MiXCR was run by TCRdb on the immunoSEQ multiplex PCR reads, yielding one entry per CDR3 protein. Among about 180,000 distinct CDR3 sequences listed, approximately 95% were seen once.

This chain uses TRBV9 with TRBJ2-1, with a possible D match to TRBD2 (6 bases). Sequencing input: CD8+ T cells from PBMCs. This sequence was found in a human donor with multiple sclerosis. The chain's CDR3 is CASSGGTLHNEQFF. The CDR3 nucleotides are TGTGCCAGCAGCGGCGGGACTCTTCACAATGAGCAGTTCTTC.